This T cell receptor beta chain comes out of a study of blood T cell repertoires in COVID-19. Study background: The United States, Italy and Spain were the sources of the acute and convalescent COVID-19 samples. Nucleic acid was either cDNA or gDNA, and it came from T cells, B-cell-depleted T cells, or PBMCs.

The germline V and J ends were trimmed by 4 bases and 7 bases, with 16 bases remaining between them. CDR1 and CDR2 (germline): SGHTA, FQGNSA. The length of the CDR3 is 14 residues. Followed longitudinally, the Seattle patients had been enrolled during active infection. TCRdb keeps only in-frame clones here, not all; method: immunoSEQ multiplex PCR. The data show approximately 150,000 clones, roughly 80% seen once. The specimen was peripheral blood. The TCR sequence derives from an elderly woman with COVID-19, enrolled during active disease. This rearrangement joins TRBV7-2 to TRBJ1-2; tentatively, D is TRBD1 (6 bases). The CDR3, as DNA: TGTGCCAGCAGCTCTCCAAACAGGGAGGGTGGCTACACCTTC. Amino acid sequence: CASSSPNREGGYTF.